This T cell receptor beta chain was sequenced during a study of T-cell reconstitution after alpha-beta-depleted transplantation in children. The ends were cut back, 3 bases at V and 0 bases at J, with 10 bases in the middle. The CDR3 extends over 15 amino acids. This clonotype was observed at least ten times. TCRbeta library preparation incorporated unique molecular identifiers. TCRdb fed the PCR reads into MiXCR, producing one record per CDR3 protein. The sample includes 280,000 or so distinct CDR3 sequences, 11% of them seen just once. This chain connects TRBV12-3 or TRBV12-4 to TRBJ2-3; unclear D gene. The sequence was obtained from a male patient between 2 and 10 years old who had a stem cell transplant for chronic granulomatous disease, so the T cells may come from the graft donor. This material consisted of peripheral blood, taken 180 days after TCRalphabeta/CD19-depleted stem cell transplant. The CDR3 region has the DNA TGTGCCAGCAGTTTCGCGGTGGGGAGCACAGATACGCAGTATTTT. Translated: CASSFAVGSTDTQYF.